What follows are 22 T cell receptor beta chains derived from one specimen sequenced in a study of cytomegalovirus exposure and HLA in healthy donors (dated by TCRdb to about 2017). Library method: the immunoSEQ multiplex PCR assay. The table was pulled from immuneACCESS by TCRdb, which kept in-frame rearrangements only. Such tables lose some clones; where checked, under half of the loss comes from unresolved V genes, and the rest has no known cause. The table for this sample lists about 190,000 clones; around 86% of them were counted only once. The ten largest account for roughly 1.5% of the sample. Sample: PBMCs. These receptors all come from a woman aged 18-29 years in good health and CMV-seronegative.

This rearrangement joins TRBV6-1 to TRBJ1-3; D ambiguous. Germline lookup yields CDR1 MNHNS and CDR2 SASEGT. Trimming left V 10 bases short and J 4 bases short, with 8 bases between. The CDR3 covers 11 residues. CDR3 bases: TGTGCCACCAGACGGGGAAACACCATATATTTT. Its translation is CATRRGNTIYF.

The chain has TRBV27 and TRBJ1-2, with TRBD1 matching over 11 bases. CDR1 MNHEY and CDR2 SMNVEV come from the germline V gene (reference sequence). With 6 bases clipped from V and 6 bases from J, the junction kept 18 bases outside the gene matches. There are 18 residues in the CDR3. The CDR3 DNA reads as TGTGCCAGCAGGGGGACAGGGGGTTCATCGGGGAGGATAAATGGCTACACCTTC. It specifies CASRGTGGSSGRINGYTF.

The V and J genes are TRBV5-1 and TRBJ2-7; D possibly corresponds to TRBD1 (5 bases). The CDR3 covers 16 residues. Per the germline V gene, CDR1 is SGHRS and CDR2 is YFSETQ. Deletions cut 1 base from V and 0 bases from J, with 14 bases between. CDR3 amino acids: CASSLHRTGGSYEQYF. DNA for the CDR3: TGCGCCAGCAGCTTGCATAGAACAGGCGGCTCCTACGAGCAGTACTTC.

The rearrangement joins TRBV27 to TRBJ1-3; D uncertain. The CDR3 covers 15 residues. Germline CDR1 and CDR2: MNHEY and SMNVEV (reference sequence). The V and J ends lost 2 bases and 0 bases respectively, with 8 bases between them. This CDR3 reads CASSLGPDSGNTIYF. CDR3 DNA sequence: TGTGCCAGCAGTTTAGGGCCCGACTCTGGAAACACCATATATTTT.

This clone was counted a single time. This sequence joins TRBV30 and TRBJ2-1; 13 bases are shared with TRBD2. V lost 5 bases, J lost 6 bases, and 4 bases stayed unmatched. The germline V gene encodes CDR1 GTSNPN and CDR2 SVGIG (reference sequence). The CDR3 extends over 14 amino acids. The CDR3 loop is CAWETSGRVNEQFF. For the CDR3, the DNA is TGTGCCTGGGAAACTAGCGGGAGGGTCAATGAGCAGTTCTTC.

This chain's CDR3 is CASSYSTARSYNEQFF. The CDR3 coding sequence is TGTGCCAGCAGTTATTCGACAGCGCGCTCCTACAATGAGCAGTTCTTC. The V gene is TRBV6-5, the J gene TRBJ2-1, with D perhaps matching TRBD1 (5 bases). This CDR3 is 16 amino acids long. V was clipped by 3 bases and J by 0 bases, with 12 bases between them. Per the germline V gene, CDR1 is MNHEY and CDR2 is SVGAGI.

The genes are TRBV4-2 and TRBJ1-2; 7 bases align to TRBD1. Trimming at V came to 1 base and at J to 0 bases, leaving 2 bases not matched to a gene. The CDR3 loop spans 15 amino acids. The germline V gene encodes CDR1 LGHNA and CDR2 YNFKEQ. CDR3 in amino acids: CASSQAGTANYGYTF. Here the CDR3 DNA reads TGTGCCAGCAGCCAAGCAGGGACAGCTAACTATGGCTACACCTTC.

V usage is TRBV4-2 and J usage is TRBJ2-1; 12 bases line up with TRBD2. This CDR3 comprises 15 residues. The junction had 2 bases not matched to a gene; V was cut back by 4 bases and J by 4 bases. Germline CDR1 and CDR2: LGHNA and YNFKEQ. The CDR3: CASSLTSGGYNEQFF. The CDR3, as DNA: TGTGCCAGCAGCCTTACTAGCGGGGGGTACAATGAGCAGTTCTTC.

On this clone: Other DNA sequences of this sample code for an identical CDR3. The chain couples TRBV30 to TRBJ1-6, with 7 nucleotides matching TRBD1. This CDR3 is 15 amino acids long. V trimming: 7 bases; J trimming: 7 bases; junction bases outside the gene matches: 13. Germline CDR1 and CDR2: GTSNPN and SVGIG (reference sequence). CDR3 nucleotides: TGTGCCTCGAGCCGTCGGACAGGAGGGAATTCACCCCTCCACTTT. The encoded protein is CASSRRTGGNSPLHF. The entire variable domain, with the rest obtained from reference TRBV30 and TRBJ1-6, is as follows: SQTIHQWPATLVQPVGSPLSLECTVEGTSNPNLYWYRQAAGRGLQLLFYSVGIGQISSEVPQNLSASRPQDRQFILSSKKLLLSDSGFYLCASSRRTGGNSPLHFGNGTRLTVT.

This sequence joins TRBV5-1 and TRBJ1-4; 8 nucleotides match TRBD1. V gave up 5 bases and J gave up 7 bases; unmatched junction bases: 7. The CDR3 spans 14 residues. Germline values: CDR1 SGHRS, CDR2 YFSETQ. DNA for the CDR3: TGCGCCAGCAGTCTGGGACAGGAAGCTGAAAAACTGTTTTTT. The encoded protein is CASSLGQEAEKLFF.

The chain uses TRBV14 and TRBJ1-3; D unresolved. CDR1 is SGHDN, CDR2 FVKESK, per germline. The CDR3 loop spans 16 amino acids. V lost 5 bases to trimming and J lost 2 bases, with 16 bases between them. The CDR3 loop is CASSSRGSVTGNTIYF. The CDR3 DNA reads TGTGCCAGCAGCTCCCGCGGGTCAGTCACTGGAAACACCATATATTTT.

This clone came up many times. The V call is TRBV4-1, the J call TRBJ2-2; the D is unclear. Germline CDR1 is MGHRA and CDR2 is YSYEKL. V was clipped by 0 bases and J by 5 bases, with 10 bases between them. CDR3 length equals 15 residues. CDR3 residues: CASSQDPGRTGELFF. DNA for the CDR3: TGCGCCAGCAGCCAAGATCCCGGCAGGACCGGGGAGCTGTTTTTT.

The CDR3 region is CATGTVQEQFF. The DNA for the CDR3 is TGTGCCACAGGGACAGTACAAGAGCAGTTCTTC. This chain joins TRBV10-3 and TRBJ2-1; 7 bases agree with TRBD1. Germline CDR1 and CDR2: ENHRY and SYGVKD. The CDR3 runs to 11 residues. V lost 10 bases, J lost 10 bases, and 7 bases stayed unmatched.

This clone has more than one count but fewer than ten. The chain is built from TRBV19 and TRBJ1-6; 9 nucleotides match TRBD1. The germline CDR1 and CDR2 sequences are LNHDA and SQIVND (reference sequence). The J segment lost 7 bases and the V segment lost 5 bases, leaving 12 bases of the junction unmatched. This CDR3 is 17 amino acids long. DNA for the CDR3: TGTGCCAGTAGTTACCTCGTCGGGGACAGGGAAAATTCACCCCTCCACTTT. Amino acids: CASSYLVGDRENSPLHF.

The count of this clone is one. The CDR3: CAWSVDSSGTQYF. In nucleotides, the CDR3 is TGTGCCTGGAGTGTTGATAGTTCGGGGACCCAGTACTTC. V and J are TRBV30 and TRBJ2-5; unclear D gene. Between the trimmed V and J ends, which lost 0 bases and 7 bases, there was a span of 12 bases. This CDR3 contains 13 residues. Germline V gene sequence: CDR1 GTSNPN, CDR2 SVGIG (reference sequence).

The CDR3 sequence: CASARDRSETQYF. The CDR3 DNA sequence: TGTGCCAGCGCTCGGGACAGATCAGAGACCCAGTACTTC. V and J are TRBV7-3 and TRBJ2-5, with 7 nucleotides matching TRBD1. CDR3 length equals 13 residues. Germline V CDR1 and CDR2: SGHTA, FQGTGA. Germline trimming cut 8 bases from V and 4 bases from J; bases unmatched to any gene: 7.

The genes are TRBV18 and TRBJ1-4; no definite D call. Germline loops: CDR1 KGHSH, CDR2 LQKENI. V lost 2 bases, J lost 3 bases, and 16 bases lay in between. This CDR3 region has 17 residues. Written as DNA, the CDR3 is TGTGCCAGCTCACCAGTCTTGACGGTGGAGCCTAATGAAAAACTGTTTTTT. Its translation is CASSPVLTVEPNEKLFF.

This clone was seen a few times. The chain recombines TRBV2 with TRBJ1-2; 7 positions match TRBD1. The V gene's germline CDR1 is SNHLY and CDR2 FYNNEI. V was clipped by 11 bases and J by 8 bases; unmatched bases: 11. The CDR3 spans 12 residues. The CDR3, as DNA: TGTGCCGGAGACAGGGCGGGTCGAGGCTACACCTTC. As protein: CAGDRAGRGYTF.

This clone was found many times. The chain links TRBV11-2 to TRBJ1-2; D is unresolved. The V gene lost 1 base and the J gene lost 6 bases, with 12 bases spanning the gap. There are 14 residues in the CDR3. Per the germline V gene, CDR1 is SGHAT and CDR2 is FQNNGV. CDR3 in DNA: TGTGCCAGCAGCTTAGGTCCAAGAGGGCATGGCTACACCTTC. Protein sequence: CASSLGPRGHGYTF. The entire variable domain, with the rest obtained from reference TRBV11-2 and TRBJ1-2, is as follows: EAGVAQSPRYKIIEKRQSVAFWCNPISGHATLYWYQQILGQGPKLLIQFQNNGVVDDSQLPKDRFSAERLKGVDSTLKIQPAKLEDSAVYLCASSLGPRGHGYTFGSGTRLTVV.

The V and J genes are TRBV30 and TRBJ1-2; 10 nucleotides align to TRBD1. CDR3 length: 20 amino acids. The trim removed 3 bases at V and 5 bases at J, leaving 24 bases unmatched. The germline gives CDR1 GTSNPN, CDR2 SVGIG (reference sequence). Here the CDR3 reads CAWSARGLRDRGSGLYGYTF. CDR3 nucleotide sequence: TGTGCCTGGAGCGCGCGGGGCCTCCGGGACAGGGGATCCGGACTATATGGCTACACCTTC.

The J gene is TRBJ1-1, the V gene TRBV7-7, with TRBD1 as a possible D gene (5 bases). V was pared by 2 bases and J by 5 bases, with 9 bases between. The CDR3 covers 13 residues. Germline-derived CDR1 and CDR2 are SSHAT and FNYEAQ (reference sequence). CDR3 DNA: TGTGCCAGCAGCTTACAGGGAGGGACTGAAGCTTTCTTT. This translates into CASSLQGGTEAFF.

The chain recombines TRBV13 with TRBJ2-7; maybe TRBD1 (6 bases). Germline V CDR1 and CDR2: PRHDT, FYEKMQ (reference sequence). This CDR3 spans 12 amino acids. V shed 1 base and J shed 6 bases, with 7 bases lying between them. CDR3 region: CASSLVDSEQYF. CDR3 coding DNA: TGTGCCAGCAGCTTAGTGGACAGCGAGCAGTACTTC.